Each of the 13 T cell receptor beta chains below was sequenced from the same sample in a study of shared clonotypes between healthy human individuals. Data came from immunoSEQ multiplex PCR; TCRdb stores just in-frame clones and leaves some out. The sample records some 2.4 million clones, under 95% being singletons. The specimen was naive CD4+ T cells from PBMCs. The subset was: CD45RA+ positively selected. The source is a man aged 18-30 years in good health. Some clones in this sample may be carry-over from other donors' samples.

The V call is TRBV6-1, the J call TRBJ1-2; no clear D gene. CDR3 size: 13 residues. Germline V gene sequence: CDR1 MNHNS, CDR2 SASEGT. V gave up 4 bases and J gave up 7 bases, with 13 bases separating them. CDR3 nucleotide sequence: TGTGCCAGCAGTGGGTCCAGGAGCTTTGGCTACACCTTC. This encodes CASSGSRSFGYTF.

J is TRBJ2-5 and V is TRBV5-1; a weak D match, TRBD1 (6 bases). This CDR3 region has 15 residues. The V end was cut by 4 bases, the J end by 5 bases, with 18 bases between. Germline values: CDR1 SGHRS, CDR2 YFSETQ. The CDR3 reads CASSPRISRGETQYF. In nucleotides, the CDR3 is TGCGCCAGCAGCCCACGAATCTCAAGGGGGGAGACCCAGTACTTC. The full variable domain, its missing parts supplied by reference TRBV5-1 and TRBJ2-5, is KAGVTQTPRYLIKTRGQQVTLSCSPISGHRSVSWYQQTPGQGLQFLFEYFSETQRNKGNFPGRFSGRQFSNSRSEMNVSTLELGDSALYLCASSPRISRGETQYFGPGTRLLVL.

The V gene is TRBV28, the J gene TRBJ2-1; 10 bases are a match to TRBD1. V dropped 3 bases and J dropped 3; count of bases not matched to a gene: 8. Germline V gene sequence: CDR1 MDHEN, CDR2 SYDVKM. This CDR3 is 17 amino acids long. The CDR3 is CASSLRDRGRFYNEQFF. The DNA for the CDR3 is TGTGCCAGCAGTTTGAGGGACAGGGGACGTTTCTACAATGAGCAGTTCTTC.

This clone appeared a single time. The J gene is TRBJ1-1, the V gene TRBV6-6, with D unclear. The CDR3 runs to 12 residues. Trimming took 7 bases from V and 3 from J, leaving 9 bases between them. Germline V CDR1 and CDR2: MNHNY, SVGAGI (reference sequence). The CDR3: CASMELYTEAFF. In nucleotides, the CDR3 is TGTGCCAGCATGGAGTTATACACTGAAGCTTTCTTT.

This rearrangement joins TRBV7-2 to TRBJ1-3; D not resolved. This CDR3 contains 15 residues. Germline CDR1 reads SGHTA; CDR2 reads FQGNSA. V was pared by 8 bases and J by 0 bases, with 14 bases between. The CDR3 coding sequence is TGTGCCAGCTCAGGAAGTAGGTCCTCTGGAAACACCATATATTTT. It yields the protein CASSGSRSSGNTIYF.

The count of this clone is one. The chain joins TRBV28 to TRBJ1-6; D is ambiguous. The V end was cut by 2 bases, the J end by 9 bases, with 17 bases between. This CDR3 region has 16 residues. Germline V CDR1 and CDR2: MDHEN, SYDVKM. CDR3 residues: CASSLPNRIEGSPLHF. In nucleotides, the CDR3 is TGTGCCAGCAGTTTACCCAACCGCATCGAGGGTTCACCCCTCCACTTT.

In the case of this clone: Other DNA variants within this sample encode the same CDR3. The gene calls are TRBV2 and TRBJ2-1; possibly TRBD1 for D (5 bases). Trimming stripped 2 bases from V and 0 bases from J, with 8 bases between. Germline values: CDR1 SNHLY, CDR2 FYNNEI. This CDR3 has 15 residues. CDR3 sequence: CASSERQGSYNEQFF. The CDR3 DNA is TGTGCCAGCAGTGAAAGGCAGGGCTCCTACAATGAGCAGTTCTTC.

The chain carries TRBV20-1 and TRBJ1-2; the D is unclear. Trimming shortened V by 1 base and J by 8 bases, and 5 bases separated the two germline ends. CDR1 is DFQATT and CDR2 is SNEGSKA in the germline V gene (reference sequence). This CDR3 contains 10 residues. CDR3 amino acids: CSARGWGYTF. The CDR3 nucleotides are TGCAGTGCTAGAGGTTGGGGCTACACCTTC.

DNA for the CDR3: TGTGCCAGCACCAACCGTAAGGCCGGGGACGAGCAGTACTTC. Its translation is CASTNRKAGDEQYF. The rearrangement joins TRBV5-4 to TRBJ2-7, with D perhaps TRBD2 (5 bases). Trimming pared 6 bases from V and 5 bases from J, leaving 18 bases between. The CDR3 is 14 residues long. Germline-derived CDR1 and CDR2 are SGHNT and YYREEE (reference sequence).

This clone was recorded only once. The chain employs TRBV6-5 and TRBJ2-7; D remains unclear. This CDR3 is 13 amino acids long. Germline CDR1 MNHEY, CDR2 SVGAGI. Trimming cost V 0 bases and J 6 bases, with 9 bases left between them. CDR3 loop: CASSYSRSVEQYF. The CDR3 bases are TGTGCCAGCAGTTACTCTAGATCGGTCGAGCAGTACTTC.

The chain uses TRBV2 and TRBJ1-1; TRBD1 might be the D (6 bases). Germline lookup yields CDR1 SNHLY and CDR2 FYNNEI. V was pared by 5 bases and J by 1 base, with 8 bases between. The CDR3 is 13 residues long. CDR3 nucleotide sequence: TGTGCCAGCAGTCAGGGGCCGAACACTGAAGCTTTCTTT. This codes for CASSQGPNTEAFF.

This rearrangement joins TRBV29-1 to TRBJ2-1, with TRBD1 as a possible D gene (6 bases). The CDR3 consists of 15 residues. Germline assignment: CDR1 SQVTM and CDR2 ANQGSEA. Trimming took off 6 bases at V and 5 bases at J, with 20 bases between the two ends. CDR3 residues: CSVGFWDKENNEQFF. As DNA, the CDR3 is TGCAGCGTCGGATTTTGGGACAAGGAGAACAATGAGCAGTTCTTC.

V and J are TRBV7-9 and TRBJ1-3; D uncertain. Germline assignment: CDR1 SEHNR and CDR2 FQNEAQ (reference sequence). The CDR3 runs 16 residues. Trimming took 3 bases from V and 3 from J, leaving 15 bases between them. The CDR3 region has the DNA TGTGCCAGCAGCTTTAATAAGTGGGGTTTTGGAAACACCATATATTTT. It specifies CASSFNKWGFGNTIYF. The whole variable domain, remainder taken from reference TRBV7-9 and TRBJ1-3, is DTGVSQNPRHKITKRGQNVTFRCDPISEHNRLYWYRQTLGQGPEFLTYFQNEAQLEKSRLLSDRFSAERPKGSFSTLEIQRTEQGDSAMYLCASSFNKWGFGNTIYFGEGSWLTVV.